The clone carrying this T cell receptor beta chain occurred many times. Antigen unknown. One entry per CDR3 protein, called by TCRdb with MiXCR from the 5' RACE reads. The table lists 700,000 or so distinct CDR3 sequences, over 8.5% of them singletons. This sample was taken from a study of identical twins. With no exceptions, donors were healthy Caucasians. Study-level points and caveats: Zero-insertion analyses could be partly confounded by invariant MAIT and iNKT cells. Fewer insertions were carried by abundant cord blood beta clonotypes, but none was seen in memory repertoires.

These same data were also listed under a study on yellow fever vaccine responses in identical twins.

Sequencing was carried out using PBMCs. The receptor was isolated from a woman younger than 30 in good health.

Written as DNA, the CDR3 is TGTGCCAGCAGCCATTCTGGCCGACTCGGGCCCCAGCATTTT. The encoded protein is CASSHSGRLGPQHF. The rearrangement uses TRBV3-1 and TRBJ1-5; no reliable D call. V lost 3 bases and J lost 9, with 15 bases in between. This CDR3 has 14 amino acids. Germline assignment: CDR1 LGHDT and CDR2 YNNKEL (reference sequence).